This TCR beta chain was sequenced for a study of blood T cell repertoires in COVID-19. The wider study: PBMCs, B-cell-depleted T cells, or T cells were the source of the cDNA or gDNA that made up the material.

TCRdb's table, derived via immunoSEQ multiplex PCR, lists solely in-frame clones and lacks some. The sample includes about 480,000 clones, approximately 90% seen only once; the top ten take over 10%. There are 14 residues in the CDR3. Trimming took off 0 bases at V and 2 bases at J, with 9 bases between the two ends. Germline CDR1 is SGHRS and CDR2 is YFSETQ. The clonotype was recovered from a woman aged 45-60 years with COVID-19, enrolled during active disease. The sequencing input was peripheral blood. This chain uses TRBV5-1 with TRBJ2-7; D is possibly TRBD2 (5 bases). CDR3 nucleotides: TGCGCCAGCAGCTTGGAGCGGCCAACCTACGAGCAGTACTTC. Its protein is CASSLERPTYEQYF. Together with reference TRBV5-1 and TRBJ2-7, the CDR3 gives the full variable domain: KAGVTQTPRYLIKTRGQQVTLSCSPISGHRSVSWYQQTPGQGLQFLFEYFSETQRNKGNFPGRFSGRQFSNSRSEMNVSTLELGDSALYLCASSLERPTYEQYFGPGTRLTVT.